This T cell receptor beta chain is from a study of cytomegalovirus exposure and HLA in healthy donors (dated by TCRdb to the late 2010s). Regarding the complete study: According to a later analysis, the 120 or so validation repertoires were produced on the same platform as the approximately 610 repertoires of the first cohort. The study aimed to test whether signatures of past pathogen exposure could be identified by cataloging public T cell receptors. Besides the first cohort of 666 subjects, a separate validation cohort made up of 120 different subjects was used. The study combined high-throughput TCR immunosequencing, statistical association of individual TCRs with disease status, and machine learning to predict cytomegalovirus infection status.

General conclusions and limits of the study: In both the original and validation cohorts, the classifier was reported to diagnose cytomegalovirus status with high specificity and sensitivity. A later analysis lacked HLA typing for the validation cohort, so it scored co-occurrence in that cohort across all 120 or so repertoires. A later analysis found that TCRs clustered in the first cohort also tended to co-occur in the roughly 120 validation repertoires, with 94% of cluster scores above 0. Most TCR sequences were seen in very few donors, while some public TCRs were found in many individuals. A total of 164 TCR beta chains were listed by the study as associated with cytomegalovirus. Three of the identified cytomegalovirus-associated TCR beta chains were confirmed in vitro to be specific for cytomegalovirus antigens. The authors suggested that the approach could potentially be extended to other disease states and immunological phenotypes.

Donors formed part of the validation cohort, which comprised about 130 subjects and was distinct from the first cohort of under 750 subjects. Concerning this clone: Its antigen remains undetermined. No clone much larger than this one lies a single base away; base qualities are absent.

Sequences SGHDT (CDR1) and YYEEEE (CDR2) are obtained from the germline V gene. Relative to germline, V is 3 bases shorter and J is 3 bases shorter, with 9 bases between their ends. The CDR3 has 14 amino acids, counting the end cysteine and phenylalanine. Only the CDR3 part of the read is kept: 42 bases, read in frame from the first base. The library relied on the immunoSEQ multiplex PCR assay. The authors' pipeline ran thus. A statistical classification framework was developed to diagnose cytomegalovirus status using the catalog of TCR beta chain sequences. TCRdb's version of the immuneACCESS table is confined to in-frame rearrangements and falls short of the full clone set. An unresolved V gene accounts for under half of the shortfall where checked; the remainder is of unknown origin. For V, J and clone size, that table is used; D and trimming come from the DNA. The sample contains tens of thousands of clones, roughly 94% of them found a single time. About 1.5% of the sample goes to the ten largest clones.

Sequencing was performed on PBMCs. The chain uses TRBV5-6 and TRBJ2-2; possibly the D gene is TRBD2, per 6 matching bases. This receptor was taken from a man aged 18 to 30 in good health and CMV-seropositive. In nucleotide form, the sequence is TGTGCCAGCAGCTCGGGACTTCACACCGGGGAGCTGTTTTTT. Its product reads: CASSSGLHTGELFF.